These 10 T cell receptor beta chains were all obtained from the same sample, sequenced in a study of T cells after yellow fever vaccination. Using its own MiXCR run on the 5' RACE reads, TCRdb lists one record per CDR3 protein. Of approximately 550,000 distinct CDR3 sequences listed, about 13% are singletons. The sample consisted of PBMCs, taken on the day of the yellow fever booster vaccination. All receptors come from a man younger than 45 who received the YFV17D yellow fever vaccine.

The rearrangement uses TRBV7-2 and TRBJ2-5, with D hard to call. The V end was cut by 5 bases, the J end by 4 bases, with 11 bases between. This CDR3 comprises 13 residues. Germline V gene sequence: CDR1 SGHTA, CDR2 FQGNSA. The DNA for the CDR3 is TGTGCCAGCAGCATGACTGTCCTAGAGACCCAGTACTTC. Amino acid sequence: CASSMTVLETQYF.

This clonotype was counted a single time. Mismatch with germline at one junction end may stem from a read error. The chain links TRBV12-5 to TRBJ1-5; a possible D gene is TRBD1 (6 bases). This CDR3 has 14 residues. Germline CDR1 is LGHNT and CDR2 is FRNRAP. The CDR3, as DNA: TGTGCTAGTGGCGATACAGGGATTAATCAGACCCAGCATTTT. The encoded protein is CASGDTGINQTQHF.

This clonotype has just a few counts. The V call is TRBV2, the J call TRBJ2-3, with 9 bases lining up with TRBD1. This CDR3 contains 13 residues. The junction had 5 bases not matched to a gene; V was cut back by 11 bases and J by 2 bases. CDR1 is SNHLY and CDR2 is FYNNEI in the germline V gene. This CDR3 is CAGTGSLTDTQYF. The CDR3 bases are TGTGCCGGGACAGGGTCCCTCACAGATACGCAGTATTTT.

The rearrangement uses TRBV5-4 and TRBJ1-1; D gene uncertain. Germline V lookup: CDR1 SGHNT, CDR2 YYREEE (reference sequence). Trimming shortened V by 0 bases and J by 0 bases, and 9 bases separated the two germline ends. This CDR3 has 15 amino acids. CDR3: CASSLERQVNTEAFF. DNA for the CDR3: TGTGCCAGCAGCTTGGAGCGTCAGGTGAACACTGAAGCTTTCTTT.

This clonotype has at least ten counts. The rearrangement uses TRBV7-9 and TRBJ2-3, with unresolved D. V shed 3 bases and J shed 4 bases, with 14 bases lying between them. The CDR3 loop spans 15 amino acids. From germline, CDR1 is SEHNR and CDR2 FQNEAQ (reference sequence). This chain's CDR3 is CASSFGEADADTQYF. DNA of the CDR3: TGTGCCAGCAGCTTTGGTGAGGCTGACGCAGATACGCAGTATTTT.

This clonotype turned up a few times. The chain is built from TRBV27 and TRBJ2-1, with 13 nucleotides matching TRBD2. The CDR3 is 15 amino acids. Germline-derived CDR1 and CDR2 are MNHEY and SMNVEV (reference sequence). V lost 6 bases, J lost 5 bases, and 4 bases stayed unmatched. The CDR3 DNA reads as TGTGCCAGCAGAATGGGACTAGCGGGAAACAATGAGCAGTTCTTC. It specifies CASRMGLAGNNEQFF.

The chain employs TRBV7-2 and TRBJ2-7; 9 bases are a match to TRBD1. The germline CDR1 and CDR2 sequences are SGHTA and FQGNSA. The length of the CDR3 is 14 residues. J gave up 4 bases and V 5 bases, and 6 bases lay outside the gene matches. The CDR3 sequence: CASSLGTGMYEQYF. For the CDR3, the DNA is TGTGCCAGCAGCCTCGGGACAGGGATGTACGAGCAGTACTTC.

In its sample, this clonotype was seen a few times. The chain links TRBV6-2 or TRBV6-3 to TRBJ2-7; the match to TRBD2 covers 8 bases. Germline lookup yields CDR1 MNHEY and CDR2 SVGEGT. This CDR3 has 14 residues. Germline trimming cut 6 bases from V and 3 bases from J; bases unmatched to any gene: 7. The CDR3 loop reads CASRVSGTVYEQYF. In DNA form, the CDR3 reads TGTGCCAGCAGGGTTAGCGGGACGGTCTACGAGCAGTACTTC.

This rearrangement joins TRBV7-6 to TRBJ2-7; D possibly corresponds to TRBD1 (6 bases). The germline CDR1 and CDR2 sequences are SGHVS and FNYEAQ. V was shortened by 5 bases and J by 2 bases, with 16 bases between the two germline ends. The CDR3 length is 15 residues. The CDR3, as DNA: TGTGCCAGCAGCGTGGGACAACCATTACCCTACGAGCAGTACTTC. Translation gives CASSVGQPLPYEQYF.

The chain employs TRBV10-3 and TRBJ2-7; D is unclear. Per germline, CDR1 ENHRY and CDR2 SYGVKD. V was cut by 2 bases and J by 7 bases, with 12 bases left in between. The CDR3 consists of 13 residues. CDR3 sequence reads: CAISEGYEWEQYF. The CDR3, as DNA: TGTGCCATCAGTGAGGGGTACGAATGGGAGCAGTACTTC.